Sequencing of this T cell receptor beta chain was carried out in a study of OX40 agonist ivuxolimab in advanced cancers. Study-wide context: Every patient in dose escalation had hepatocellular carcinoma, melanoma, renal cell or head and neck cancer. Past anti-PD-1, anti-PD-L1 or anti-CTLA-4 therapy was accepted, and around 40% had received some. General observations from the study: CD4+ T cells averaged fewer expanded clones than CD8+ T cells. Normalized T-cell clonal expansion was also low in some nonresponders.

Looked up from germline, CDR1 is SGHTS and CDR2 is YDEGEE. The V segment lost 0 bases and the J segment 0 bases; nucleotides outside the gene matches: 7. This CDR3 spans 20 amino acids. Details on this clone: Its antigen remains unidentified.

Sequenced by immunoSEQ multiplex PCR; TCRdb stores in-frame clones only, minus some. The data show tens of thousands of clones, with about 88% seen just once and roughly 25% held by the top ten. The V gene is TRBV5-8, the J gene TRBJ2-2, with TRBD2 matching over 14 bases. Specimen: CD4+ or CD8+ T cells sorted from blood, collected in a trial of the OX40 agonist ivuxolimab. The TCR originated in an adult with an advanced solid tumor such as melanoma, head and neck, liver or kidney cancer. The CDR3: CASSLGLAGGPVPNTGELFF. Written as DNA, the CDR3 is TGTGCCAGCAGCTTGGGACTAGCGGGAGGGCCGGTGCCGAACACCGGGGAGCTGTTTTTT.